The T cell receptor (beta chain) described here comes from a study of OX40 agonist ivuxolimab in advanced cancers. Study details: Partial responses were seen in three patients, one with hepatocellular carcinoma and two with cutaneous melanoma.

Study-level points and caveats: Among T cells, CD8+ cells averaged more expanded clones than CD4+ cells. Clonal expansion from baseline to week 6 occurred in both CD4+ and CD8+ T cells. Part of the nonresponder group also had normalized T-cell clonal expansion that was low.

Clones were read by immunoSEQ multiplex PCR, and TCRdb kept only the in-frame ones, dropping some. The table includes 80,000 to 100,000 clones, roughly 94% detected once. This clone was seen once. Its antigen is unidentified. The input for sequencing was CD4+ or CD8+ T cells sorted from blood, taken in a trial of the OX40 agonist ivuxolimab. This clonotype was obtained from an adult with an advanced solid tumor such as melanoma, head and neck, liver or kidney cancer.

CDR3 residues: CASSYSGTDTQYF. Here the CDR3 DNA reads TGTGCCAGCAGTTACTCGGGAACAGATACGCAGTATTTT. The chain employs TRBV6-5 and TRBJ2-3, with D hard to call. CDR3 length: 13 residues. The V gene's germline CDR1 is MNHEY and CDR2 SVGAGI. Between the trimmed V and J ends, which lost 0 bases and 3 bases, there was a span of 4 bases.